This T cell receptor beta chain was sequenced in a study of blood T cell repertoires in COVID-19. Enrolment of Seattle patients took place during active infection, and they were followed longitudinally. Clones were sequenced by immunoSEQ multiplex PCR, and TCRdb holds only the in-frame ones, with some missing. The sample lists over 250,000 clones, less than 85% occurring once. The sample comprised peripheral blood. The sequence came from a human donor with COVID-19, enrolled during active disease. The donor label of this sample is uncertain.

The CDR3 DNA is TGTGCCAGCTCACAATCGGACGAGCAGTACTTC. Its translation: CASSQSDEQYF. The chain employs TRBV18 and TRBJ2-7, with D hard to call. The V gene's germline CDR1 is KGHSH and CDR2 LQKENI. The CDR3 totals 11 residues. V was cut by 4 bases and J by 5 bases, with 6 bases left in between.